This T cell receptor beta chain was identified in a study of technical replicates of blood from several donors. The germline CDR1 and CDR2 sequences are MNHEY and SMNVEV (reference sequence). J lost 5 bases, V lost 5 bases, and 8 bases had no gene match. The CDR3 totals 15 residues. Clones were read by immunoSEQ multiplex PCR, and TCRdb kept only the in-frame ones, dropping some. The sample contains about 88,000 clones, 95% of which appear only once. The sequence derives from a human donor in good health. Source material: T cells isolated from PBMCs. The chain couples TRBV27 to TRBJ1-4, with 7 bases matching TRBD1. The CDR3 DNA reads TGTGCCAGCAGTGACATAACAGGGGTGAATGAAAAACTGTTTTTT. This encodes CASSDITGVNEKLFF. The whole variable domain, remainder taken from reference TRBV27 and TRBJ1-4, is EAQVTQNPRYLITVTGKKLTVTCSQNMNHEYMSWYRQDPGLGLRQIYYSMNVEVTDKGDVPEGYKVSRKEKRNFPLILESPSPNQTSLYFCASSDITGVNEKLFFGSGTQLSVL.